Listed below are T cell receptor beta chains from one sample, sequenced in a study of spatial heterogeneity in lung cancer. TCRdb redid the calling of the 5' RACE reads with MiXCR, one entry per CDR3 protein. The sample has tens of thousands of distinct CDR3 sequences; roughly 7% are singletons. Sequences were derived from PBMCs, sampled at surgery. The receptors were gathered from a female donor with early-stage non-small cell lung cancer. The CDR3 runs from the conserved cysteine through the conserved F or W. Each record gives: clone size, D gene, V gene, J gene, CDR3 protein, CDR3 DNA. D genes are given only for firm matches. Clone size appears in some rows only: once, few, many, or a class for an expanded clone.

.,.,TRBV2,TRBJ2-7,CASRLAYEQYF,TGTGCCAGCAGACTAGCTTACGAGCAGTACTTC
many,.,TRBV7-2,TRBJ2-4,CASSLGGWESPKNIQYF,TGTGCCAGCAGCTTAGGGGGCTGGGAATCCCCTAAAAACATTCAGTACTTC
many,TRBD1,TRBV6-5,TRBJ2-7,CASSPRDRGSYEQYF,TGTGCCAGCAGTCCCCGGGACAGGGGAAGCTACGAGCAGTACTTC
few,.,TRBV6-5,TRBJ2-7,CASSYSIAYEQYF,TGTGCCAGCAGTTACTCGATCGCTTACGAGCAGTACTTC
many,.,TRBV30,TRBJ2-3,CAWSGIASTDTQYF,TGTGCCTGGAGTGGGATAGCTAGCACAGATACGCAGTATTTT
many,.,TRBV5-1,TRBJ1-1,CASSTGWNTEAFF,TGCGCCAGCAGCACGGGCTGGAACACTGAAGCTTTCTTT
few,.,TRBV4-2,TRBJ2-2,CASSQVGDTGELFF,TGTGCCAGCAGCCAAGTGGGGGATACCGGGGAGCTGTTTTTT
many,.,TRBV11-1,TRBJ2-2,CASSTTGITGELFF,TGTGCCAGCAGCACAACAGGGATCACCGGGGAGCTGTTTTTT
many,TRBD1,TRBV5-4,TRBJ2-6,CASSLDRAGANVLTF,TGTGCCAGCAGCCTGGACAGGGCAGGGGCCAACGTCCTGACTTTC
few,.,TRBV5-1,TRBJ2-3,CASSLAPGLDTQYF,TGCGCCAGCAGCTTGGCGCCAGGTCTTGATACGCAGTATTTT
.,.,TRBV7-2,TRBJ2-7,CASSLRKGPYEQYF,TGTGCCAGCAGCTTAAGAAAGGGCCCCTACGAGCAGTACTTC
.,.,TRBV10-3,TRBJ1-5,CAISESGYNQPQHF,TGTGCCATCAGTGAGTCGGGATACAATCAGCCCCAGCATTTT
many,.,TRBV29-1,TRBJ2-3,CSGTEGADTQYF,TGCAGCGGTACTGAGGGTGCAGATACGCAGTATTTT
many,.,TRBV12-3/TRBV12-4,TRBJ2-7,CASSPDSSYEQYF,TGTGCCAGCAGTCCAGACAGCTCCTACGAGCAGTACTTC
many,.,TRBV28,TRBJ1-2,CASSSGFTSYGYTF,TGTGCCAGCAGTTCAGGGTTTACCTCCTATGGCTACACCTTC
.,.,TRBV2,TRBJ2-7,CASSERLEQYF,TGTGCCAGCAGTGAGAGGCTCGAGCAGTACTTC
.,TRBD2,TRBV30,TRBJ2-5,CAWGSGGAETQYF,TGTGCCTGGGGGAGCGGGGGCGCAGAGACCCAGTACTTC
.,.,TRBV3-1,TRBJ2-5,CASSQDLSAGWAQYF,TGTGCCAGCAGCCAAGATCTCAGTGCAGGTTGGGCCCAGTACTTC
many,.,TRBV9,TRBJ1-1,CASSDRRARGGEAFF,TGTGCCAGCAGCGACCGTCGAGCCAGGGGCGGGGAGGCTTTCTTT
.,.,TRBV6-2/TRBV6-3,TRBJ1-1,CASSYGVEDTEAFF,TGTGCCAGCAGTTACGGGGTGGAGGACACTGAAGCTTTCTTT
few,.,TRBV5-6,TRBJ2-3,CASSLTPDTQYF,TGTGCCAGCAGCTTAACCCCAGATACGCAGTATTTT
many,.,TRBV3-1,TRBJ2-2,CASSLMGLGTGELFF,TGTGCCAGCAGCCTGATGGGACTCGGCACCGGGGAGCTGTTTTTT
few,.,TRBV18,TRBJ2-3,CASSPGNTDTQYF,TGTGCCAGCTCACCGGGGAACACAGATACGCAGTATTTT
many,.,TRBV3-1,TRBJ1-1,CASSQEWLMNTEAFF,TGTGCCAGCAGCCAAGAATGGCTTATGAACACTGAAGCTTTCTTT
.,TRBD1,TRBV27,TRBJ2-3,CTSSWTGITDTQYF,TGTACCAGCAGTTGGACAGGGATCACAGATACGCAGTATTTT
few,TRBD1,TRBV6-1,TRBJ2-2,CASNPGQGDTGELFF,TGTGCCAGCAATCCGGGACAGGGGGACACCGGGGAGCTGTTTTTT
many,.,TRBV12-3/TRBV12-4,TRBJ1-6,CASNRDYNSPLHF,TGTGCCAGCAACAGGGACTATAATTCACCCCTCCACTTT
many,.,TRBV11-2,TRBJ1-2,CASSRGSGGYTF,TGTGCCAGCAGCCGGGGATCGGGCGGCTACACCTTC
many,.,TRBV20-1,TRBJ2-1,CSAPRTRGLIVEQFF,TGCAGTGCTCCCAGGACGCGGGGGCTGATTGTTGAGCAGTTCTTC
many,.,TRBV13,TRBJ2-7,CASSLMDNPLEQYF,TGTGCCAGCAGCTTAATGGACAACCCCCTTGAGCAGTACTTC
many,.,TRBV7-8,TRBJ2-3,CASSLAAGAWDTQYF,TGTGCCAGCAGCTTAGCGGCGGGGGCATGGGATACGCAGTATTTT
.,.,TRBV7-2,TRBJ2-2,CASSLRPGELFF,TGTGCCAGCAGCTTGAGGCCCGGGGAGCTGTTTTTT
few,.,TRBV5-5,TRBJ2-7,CASSFIDRRYEQYF,TGTGCCAGCAGTTTTATTGACAGGCGCTACGAGCAGTACTTC
few,.,TRBV7-8,TRBJ2-3,CASSPGADTQYF,TGTGCCAGCAGCCCGGGGGCAGATACGCAGTATTTT
few,.,TRBV2,TRBJ1-5,CASIREGGDNQPQHF,TGTGCCAGCATCCGGGAAGGGGGGGACAATCAGCCCCAGCATTTT
many,.,TRBV5-5,TRBJ1-4,CASSLVPGRNEKLFF,TGTGCCAGCAGCTTGGTGCCAGGAAGAAATGAAAAACTGTTTTTT
many,.,TRBV7-6,TRBJ2-7,CASSRAQTYEQYF,TGTGCCAGCAGCCGAGCACAGACCTACGAGCAGTACTTC
many,TRBD1,TRBV5-1,TRBJ2-5,CASSLRTGRVGQRETQYF,TGCGCCAGCAGCTTACGGACAGGGAGAGTGGGGCAGCGAGAGACCCAGTACTTC
many,.,TRBV9,TRBJ2-1,CASSVGKEQFF,TGTGCCAGCAGCGTAGGAAAGGAGCAGTTCTTC
.,TRBD1,TRBV28,TRBJ2-5,CASRSGGRAQYF,TGTGCCAGCAGGTCAGGGGGCCGGGCCCAGTACTTC
many,.,TRBV24-1,TRBJ2-3,CATSDPIGRGSTDTQYF,TGTGCCACCAGTGATCCAATCGGACGCGGGAGCACAGATACGCAGTATTTT
.,.,TRBV2,TRBJ1-5,CASSDGRQPQHF,TGTGCCAGCAGTGACGGGCGCCAGCCCCAGCATTTT
many,TRBD2,TRBV29-1,TRBJ2-7,CSVSGGESYEQYF,TGCAGCGTTAGCGGGGGCGAATCCTACGAGCAGTACTTC
many,.,TRBV7-2,TRBJ2-7,CASNLGGYEQYF,TGTGCCAGCAACTTGGGGGGCTACGAGCAGTACTTC
.,.,TRBV5-1,TRBJ2-2,CASSFIEGELFF,TGCGCCAGCAGCTTTATTGAAGGGGAGCTGTTTTTT
.,.,TRBV6-2/TRBV6-3,TRBJ2-4,CASGTVKNIQYF,TGTGCCAGTGGGACGGTAAAAAACATTCAGTACTTC
few,.,TRBV7-8,TRBJ1-5,CASSLAGHNQPQHF,TGTGCCAGCAGCTTAGCCGGCCACAATCAGCCCCAGCATTTT
many,TRBD2,TRBV2,TRBJ2-3,CASSEALSGAPTDTQYF,TGTGCCAGCAGTGAAGCGCTTAGCGGGGCTCCCACAGATACGCAGTATTTT
many,TRBD2,TRBV10-3,TRBJ2-1,CAISSAAGGLGDNEQFF,TGTGCCATCTCCTCTGCGGCGGGGGGTCTCGGCGACAATGAGCAGTTCTTC
many,.,TRBV28,TRBJ1-2,CASRLLDRFNYGYTF,TGTGCCAGCAGACTCCTTGACAGGTTCAACTATGGCTACACCTTC
many,TRBD1,TRBV2,TRBJ2-3,CATTGGIAGDTQYF,TGTGCCACGACAGGGGGGATTGCTGGAGATACGCAGTATTTT
many,.,TRBV18,TRBJ2-1,CASSPARNEQFF,TGTGCCAGCTCACCGGCTAGAAATGAGCAGTTCTTC
few,TRBD2,TRBV9,TRBJ2-3,CASSAGLAGRWGTDTQYF,TGTGCCAGCAGCGCGGGACTAGCGGGTCGATGGGGCACAGATACGCAGTATTTT